The 11 T cell receptor beta chains listed next were all sequenced from one sample in a study of tumor and adjacent non-tumor tissue in lung cancer. Three rounds of nested PCR, following a modified ARM-PCR protocol, produced the TCRbeta library. TCRdb analysed the multiplex PCR reads with MiXCR anew, one entry per CDR3 protein. The top ten clones hold about 18% of a sample with over 110,000 distinct CDR3 sequences, approximately 72% of them seen once. The template was RNA from unsorted bulk tissue. The specimen sequenced was lung tumor tissue. The receptor set was obtained from a man in his 60s with small cell lung cancer.

Details on this clonotype: A read error may account for a junction end that differs from germline. The CDR3, as DNA: TGTGCCAGTAGCTTAGGAGGGGCACGAGATACCCAGTACTTC. It translates to CASSLGGARDTQYF. The rearrangement uses TRBV11-3 and TRBJ2-5; a weak D match, TRBD2 (6 bases). This CDR3 has 14 residues. Germline loops: CDR1 SGHNT, CDR2 YENEEA.

A word on this clonotype: One end of the junction varies from germline; a read error may be responsible. J is TRBJ1-2 and V is TRBV11-1; D unclear. CDR1 is SGHAT and CDR2 is FQDESV in the germline V gene (reference sequence). The CDR3 has 13 residues. This CDR3 is CDSSPTGIDDYTF. In DNA, the CDR3 is TGTGACAGCAGTCCTACCGGGATAGATGACTACACCTTC.

This clonotype occurred a few times. The chain carries TRBV7-8 and TRBJ1-5; D remains unclear. In germline, CDR1 is SGHVS, CDR2 FQNEAQ. This CDR3 is built from 13 residues. V dropped 2 bases and J dropped 4 bases, with 6 bases sitting between them. The CDR3 loop is CASSLSRNQPQHF. CDR3 DNA sequence: TGTGCCAGCAGCTTAAGCCGAAATCAGCCCCAGCATTTT.

Worth noting for this clonotype: A much larger clonotype is one base distant, so this may be a read error. The chain employs TRBV6-5 and TRBJ2-3, with D possibly called TRBD1 or TRBD2 (5 bases each). This CDR3 is built from 14 residues. Germline CDR1 reads MNHEY; CDR2 reads SVGAGI. The germline V and J ends were trimmed by 2 bases and 3 bases, with 9 bases remaining between them. The CDR3 here is CASSYLGVTDTQYF. CDR3 in DNA: TGTGCCAGCAGTTACCTGGGGGTGACAGATACGCAGTATTTT.

This clonotype was seen a single time. The rearrangement links TRBV30 to TRBJ1-1; perhaps TRBD1 as D (5 bases). The germline V gene has CDR1 GTSNPN and CDR2 SVGIG (reference sequence). This CDR3 contains 14 residues. The CDR3 DNA reads as TGTGCTTGCCTCAGCGGGACGTTGGGCACTGAAGCTTTCTTT. Its protein is CACLSGTLGTEAFF.

This chain joins TRBV4-2 and TRBJ2-2, with D possibly matching TRBD2 (6 bases). This CDR3 has 17 residues. Trimming shortened V by 5 bases and J by 1 base, and 17 bases separated the two germline ends. In germline, CDR1 is LGHNA, CDR2 YNFKEQ. CDR3 in DNA: TGTGCCAGCAGCTTAAGTACGGAGGAGGGGAACACCGGGGAGCTGTTTTTT. Protein sequence: CASSLSTEEGNTGELFF.

The chain couples TRBV29-1 to TRBJ2-1; TRBD1 is a possible D gene (5 bases). V was pared by 4 bases and J by 16 bases, with 26 bases between. Germline V CDR1 and CDR2: SQVTM, ANQGSEA. The CDR3 has 14 amino acids. The CDR3 is CSVAPREFHNVHFF. CDR3 coding DNA: TGCAGCGTTGCCCCCAGGGAATTTCACAATGTGCACTTCTTC.

A remark on this clonotype: A read error may explain this, as a much larger clone is one base away. The V call is TRBV4-2, the J call TRBJ1-5; TRBD1 might be the D (5 bases). CDR1 is LGHNA, CDR2 YNFKEQ, per germline. The CDR3 contains 13 residues. CDR3 in amino acids: CASSQDTGQSQHF. The CDR3, as DNA: TGTGCCAGCAGCCAGGACACGGGTCAGTCCCAGCATTTT.

As concerns this clonotype: Relative to the germline gene, one junction end is altered; a read error may explain this. The chain's CDR3 is CAIRGSGSDTLYF. For the CDR3, the DNA is TGCGCCATCAGGGGCTCGGGGTCAGATACGCTGTATTTT. This rearrangement joins TRBV10-2 to TRBJ2-3, with D maybe TRBD1 (6 bases). The CDR3 runs 13 residues. CDR1 is WSHSY and CDR2 is SAAADI in the germline V gene.

The table lists this clonotype with a few counts. The chain links TRBV6-1 to TRBJ1-2; D unclear. The germline V gene has CDR1 MNHNS and CDR2 SASEGT. V was trimmed by 2 bases and J by 4 bases, leaving 11 bases between them. This CDR3 is built from 14 residues. The CDR3 region is CASSEYYGGYGYTF. The CDR3 DNA is TGTGCCAGCAGTGAATATTACGGCGGCTATGGCTACACCTTC.

The chain employs TRBV12-3 or TRBV12-4 and TRBJ2-1, with D maybe TRBD2 (5 bases). V was shortened by 2 bases and J by 6 bases, with 8 bases between the two germline ends. The CDR3 extends over 13 amino acids. The CDR3 is CASSLLAGNEQFF. In DNA form, the CDR3 reads TGTGCCAGCAGTTTATTGGCGGGCAATGAGCAGTTCTTC.